The clone carrying this TCR beta chain has at least ten counts. Time point noted: longitudinal time-point 3. This specimen belongs to a study of neurological immune-mediated disorders. TCRdb processed the 5' RACE reads anew with MiXCR; each CDR3 protein has one entry. The sample yields around 49,000 distinct CDR3 sequences, about 13% seen once. The sequence derives from a male donor with HTLV-1-associated myelopathy (HAM/TSP). The specimen sequenced was PBMCs.

This CDR3 is CASSLGTDNEKLFF. The CDR3 DNA is TGCGCCAGCAGCTTGGGGACAGATAATGAAAAACTGTTTTTT. V is TRBV5-1 and J is TRBJ1-4; possibly TRBD1 for D (6 bases). This CDR3 region has 14 residues. Germline V lookup: CDR1 SGHRS, CDR2 YFSETQ. Deletions cut 0 bases from V and 4 bases from J, with 7 bases between.